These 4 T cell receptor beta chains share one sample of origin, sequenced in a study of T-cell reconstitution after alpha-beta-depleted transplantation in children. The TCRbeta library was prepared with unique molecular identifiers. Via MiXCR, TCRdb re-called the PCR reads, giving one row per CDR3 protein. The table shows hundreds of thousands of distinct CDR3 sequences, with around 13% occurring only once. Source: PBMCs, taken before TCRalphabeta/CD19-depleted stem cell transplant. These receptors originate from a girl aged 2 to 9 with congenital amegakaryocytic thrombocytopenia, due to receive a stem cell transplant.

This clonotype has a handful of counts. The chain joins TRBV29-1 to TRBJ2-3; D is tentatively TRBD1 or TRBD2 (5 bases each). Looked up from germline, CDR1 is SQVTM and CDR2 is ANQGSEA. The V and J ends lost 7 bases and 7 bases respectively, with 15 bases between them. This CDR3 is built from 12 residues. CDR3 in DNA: TGCAGCGCTGGGGACCTGGGAAATACGCAGTATTTT. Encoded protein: CSAGDLGNTQYF.

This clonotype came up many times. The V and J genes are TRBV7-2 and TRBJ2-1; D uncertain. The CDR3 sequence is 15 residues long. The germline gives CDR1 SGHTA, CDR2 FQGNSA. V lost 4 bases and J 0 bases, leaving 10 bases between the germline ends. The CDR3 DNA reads TGTGCCAGCAGCTCTAAGCCCAGCTCCTACAATGAGCAGTTCTTC. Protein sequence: CASSSKPSSYNEQFF.

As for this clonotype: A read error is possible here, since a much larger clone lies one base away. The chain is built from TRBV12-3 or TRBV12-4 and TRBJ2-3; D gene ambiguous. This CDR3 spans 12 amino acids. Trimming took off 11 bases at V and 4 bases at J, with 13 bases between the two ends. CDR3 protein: CAGSRCADTQYF. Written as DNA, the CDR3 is TGTGCCGGATCTAGGTGTGCAGATACGCAGTATTTT.

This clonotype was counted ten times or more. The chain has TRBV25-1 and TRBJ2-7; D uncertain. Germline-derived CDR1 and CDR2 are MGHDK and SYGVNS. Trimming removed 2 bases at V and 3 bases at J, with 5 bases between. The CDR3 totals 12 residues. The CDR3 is CASSEGSYEQYF. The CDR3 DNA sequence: TGTGCCAGCAGTGAAGGCAGCTACGAGCAGTACTTC.